These 11 T cell receptor beta chains were all obtained from the same sample, sequenced in a study of prognosis after radiotherapy for stage I lung cancer. By two-round multiplex PCR, the TCR beta CDR3 was amplified from genomic DNA. During first-round PCR, primers specific to each TRBV and TRBJ gene were used. One entry per CDR3 protein, called by TCRdb with MiXCR from the multiplex PCR reads. The sample lists roughly 32,000 distinct CDR3 sequences; approximately 46% were seen once. The sequencing used PBMCs, collected before or after stereotactic body radiation therapy (not recorded which). These receptors originate from a donor of 50 years or more with non-small cell lung cancer.

Turning to this clonotype: The junction shows a germline mismatch at one end, possibly a read error. The chain joins TRBV6-2 or TRBV6-3 to TRBJ2-2, with D possibly matching TRBD2 (5 bases). Germline V lookup: CDR1 MNHEY, CDR2 SVGEGT. This CDR3 is built from 12 residues. Here the CDR3 reads CAGSTLTGEPFF. Written as DNA, the CDR3 is TGTGCCGGTTCTACCCTCACCGGGGAGCCGTTTTTT.

This clonotype was recorded at least ten times. The chain combines TRBV5-1 with TRBJ2-5; D possibly corresponds to TRBD2 (5 bases). Germline V gene sequence: CDR1 SGHRS, CDR2 YFSETQ. This CDR3 comprises 14 residues. Trimming took 3 bases from V and 4 from J, leaving 13 bases between them. This CDR3 reads CASSSGTRLETQYF. The CDR3 DNA reads as TGCGCCAGCAGCTCAGGCACTAGGTTAGAGACCCAGTACTTC. The full variable domain, rest sourced from reference TRBV5-1 and TRBJ2-5, is KAGVTQTPRYLIKTRGQQVTLSCSPISGHRSVSWYQQTPGQGLQFLFEYFSETQRNKGNFPGRFSGRQFSNSRSEMNVSTLELGDSALYLCASSSGTRLETQYFGPGTRLLVL.

This clonotype was picked up a small number of times. The V call is TRBV28, the J call TRBJ1-2; TRBD1 agrees at 10 bases. The CDR3 spans 14 residues. CDR1 and CDR2 (germline): MDHEN, SYDVKM. The junction had 6 bases not matched to a gene; V was cut back by 5 bases and J by 6 bases. The CDR3 nucleotides are TGTGCCAGCAGTCCCCAGACAGGGGGCAATGGCTACACCTTC. Residues: CASSPQTGGNGYTF.

Concerning this clonotype itself: A far more abundant clone sits one base away, making this likely a read error. The chain employs TRBV27 and TRBJ2-3; D possibly uses TRBD1 or TRBD2 (5 bases each). CDR1 MNHEY and CDR2 SMNVEV come from the germline V gene (reference sequence). The V end was cut by 5 bases, the J end by 6 bases, with 21 bases between. CDR3 length: 16 amino acids. CDR3 bases: TGTGCCAGCAGTACCCTAGAGGGGCCGGGGATCGATACGCAGTATTTT. Amino acid sequence: CASSTLEGPGIDTQYF.

This clonotype was seen many times. DNA for the CDR3: TGTGCCAGCAGCTCCGGACCGAGAGACGAGCAGTACTTC. Protein product: CASSSGPRDEQYF. J is TRBJ2-7 and V is TRBV5-4; unclear D gene. Trimming took 3 bases from V and 5 from J, leaving 12 bases between them. CDR3 size: 13 residues. The germline V gene encodes CDR1 SGHNT and CDR2 YYREEE (reference sequence).

This clonotype was recorded at least ten times. This chain links TRBV2 with TRBJ2-2, with D perhaps TRBD1 (5 bases). Germline CDR1 is SNHLY and CDR2 is FYNNEI. V lost 4 bases and J 0 bases, leaving 9 bases between the germline ends. The CDR3 contains 15 residues. This CDR3 is CASSVGLTNTGELFF. In nucleotides, the CDR3 is TGTGCCAGCAGTGTGGGGCTAACGAACACCGGGGAGCTGTTTTTT.

Many counts were recorded for this clonotype. V and J are TRBV4-2 and TRBJ1-2; no definite D call. This CDR3 is built from 14 residues. Trimming took 0 bases from V and 4 from J, leaving 9 bases between them. Germline V lookup: CDR1 LGHNA, CDR2 YNFKEQ. The chain's CDR3 is CASSQEESVYGYTF. The CDR3 nucleotides read TGTGCCAGCAGCCAAGAAGAATCAGTCTATGGCTACACCTTC.

In its sample, this clonotype ranks as large. J is TRBJ1-6 and V is TRBV6-1, with D possibly being TRBD1 (5 bases). The germline CDR1 and CDR2 sequences are MNHNS and SASEGT. The CDR3 is made up of 16 amino acids. V lost 10 bases and J lost 8, with 24 bases in between. CDR3 sequence reads: CATYPFLDRPDSPLHF. The CDR3 DNA reads as TGTGCCACATATCCGTTCCTCGACAGACCAGATTCACCCCTCCACTTT.

Comments on this clonotype: A much larger clonotype is one base distant, so this may be a read error. The chain joins TRBV30 to TRBJ1-4, with 7 nucleotides matching TRBD1. The V gene's germline CDR1 is GTSNPN and CDR2 SVGIG (reference sequence). The CDR3 consists of 15 residues. CDR3 sequence: CTWSVWDSTNEKLFF. The CDR3 coding sequence is TGTACCTGGAGTGTATGGGACAGCACTAATGAAAAACTGTTTTTT.

Comment on this clonotype: One end of the junction is discordant with germline, which a read error may explain. The chain is built from TRBV2 and TRBJ2-3; D is possibly TRBD1 (6 bases). CDR1 and CDR2 from the germline V gene are SNHLY and FYNNEI. The CDR3 length is 15 residues. The CDR3 sequence is CAISEIGGGTDTQYF. The CDR3 DNA follows: TGTGCCATCAGTGAAATAGGGGGTGGCACAGATACGCAGTATTTT.

This clonotype was seen repeatedly, ten times or more. The chain has TRBV7-9 and TRBJ2-1, with 7 bases matching TRBD2. J lost 10 bases, V lost 2 bases, and 8 bases had no gene match. In germline, CDR1 is SEHNR, CDR2 FQNEAQ (reference sequence). The CDR3 has 14 amino acids. The CDR3 DNA is TGTGCCAGCAGCTTATTTCCAGCGGGAAGCGAGCAGTTCTTC. Protein: CASSLFPAGSEQFF.